The entry below gives a single T cell receptor beta chain sequence along with its context. In this sample, this clone turned up once. The clone's antigen remains unknown. No base quality information exists; no much larger clone differs at one position. Here V drops 2 bases and J drops 4 bases, and the junction holds 3 bases not matched to any gene. The CDR1 and CDR2 encoded by the germline V gene are SGHRS and YFSETQ. Measured from the cysteine to the phenylalanine, the CDR3 is 15 residues long. The DNA shown is the 45-base CDR3, in frame from base 1. The data derive from a study of T cell responses to AZD1222 COVID-19 vaccine (dated by TCRdb to about 2021). Looking at the study overall: Because spike-specific TCR depth and breadth did not differ between the two schedules, AZD1222 recipients who got a second dose at roughly 4 weeks were pooled with those who got a second dose at roughly 12 weeks. A total of about 230 trial participants underwent TCR sequencing, of whom nearly 210 received two doses of AZD1222 and roughly 25 received two doses of the MenACWY control vaccine. Trial participants were enrolled into age subgroups of 18-55, 56-69 and 70-plus years, which contained around 150, 28 and 57 TCR-sequenced participants, respectively.

The time point tag for this specimen amounts to: baseline before first vaccination. Vaccinee samples were obtained from the UK trials COV001 and COV002, which included a single-blind randomized controlled phase 2/3 trial of AZD1222 (ChAdOx1 nCoV-19) in healthy adults. Trial participant PBMC samples were collected at day 0 and day 28 after the second dose for TCRbeta chain sequencing. Points the paper makes about the study in general: Participants were mostly white British and included more females than males, and it was suggested by the authors that clonal diversity may have been underestimated. The whole spike protein was spanned by vaccine-associated CD4 TCRs, and dominant responses were seen in regions 160-218 and 743-854. Only five to seven AZD1222 recipients were SARS-CoV-2 seropositive at baseline, limiting conclusions about previously exposed vaccinees. In the small 56-69-year group, the increase in depth fell short of significance, most likely because of low power. Reportedly, close to half of the unique spike-specific TCRs recognized epitopes lying outside the regions that are mutated in the B.1.351 and B.1.1.7 variants. Spike-specific TCR breadth and depth rose significantly after two AZD1222 doses compared with day 0 and with MenACWY recipients. No day 14 peak-response samples were available, so repertoires were characterized only after the peak T cell response.

The CDR3 regions of human TCRbeta chains were analyzed by immunosequencing. The authors processed their data as follows. TCRs in the repertoires were matched against a reference library of SARS-CoV-2-specific TCRs that had been generated with the MIRA antigen-specificity platform. Breadth was defined as the fraction of unique TCRs that were SARS-CoV-2-associated. Depth was defined as the fraction of total T cells that were SARS-CoV-2-associated. Using the MIRA data, each spike-specific TCR was assigned both to the spike region to which the TCR was reactive and to a CD4 or CD8 class. Log10-transformed breadth and depth values were compared by one-way ANOVA with Sidak's multiple comparisons tests. Imported from immuneACCESS, the table was reduced by TCRdb to in-frame sequences with V and J called. These copies leave out some clones; in studies compared against another copy, an unresolved V gene accounts for under half, and the cause of the remainder is not known. V and J calls and clone size follow that table, whereas D and trimming were derived from the DNA. This sample gives around 140,000 clones in total; about 89% of them show up just once. Of the sample, about 3% falls within the top ten clones.

The origin of this receptor is an adult in good health. The chain couples TRBV5-1 to TRBJ2-2; the central 9 bases match TRBD2. The sample consisted of peripheral blood, taken on day 0 of AZD1222 vaccination. The sequence in DNA is TGCGCCAGCAGCTTCCAGCGGGAGGTCACCGGGGAGCTGTTTTTT. Its translation reads: CASSFQREVTGELFF. With the portions outside the CDR3 filled from the reference TRBV5-1 and TRBJ2-2 genes, the complete variable region becomes KAGVTQTPRYLIKTRGQQVTLSCSPISGHRSVSWYQQTPGQGLQFLFEYFSETQRNKGNFPGRFSGRQFSNSRSEMNVSTLELGDSALYLCASSFQREVTGELFFGEGSRLTVL.